This is a list of T cell receptor beta chains from one sample in a study of OX40 agonist ivuxolimab in advanced cancers. Profiling relied on immunoSEQ multiplex PCR, and the TCRdb table lists in-frame clones only, not all of them. This sample has 55,000 to 80,000 clones, with roughly 84% found just once. The sample was CD4+ or CD8+ T cells sorted from blood, taken in a trial of the OX40 agonist ivuxolimab. The source of these receptors is an adult with an advanced solid tumor such as melanoma, head and neck, liver or kidney cancer. The conserved cysteine and the conserved F or W are not part of the CDR3 here.

V gene: TRBV11-3
CDR3 protein: ASRPGGEGQPQH

V gene: TRBV5-1
CDR3 protein: ASSRTPRDTGELF

V gene: TRBV7-2
CDR3 protein: ASSPQREEQY

V gene: TRBV19
CDR3 protein: ASTGGWGNQPQH

V gene: TRBV7-2
CDR3 protein: ASSSTPGLAGVEQY

V gene: TRBV28
CDR3 protein: ASSFGTAYEQY

V gene: TRBV27
CDR3 protein: ASRGQGLGYEQY

V gene: TRBV7-6
CDR3 protein: ASSQAAGGPNEQF

V gene: TRBV27
CDR3 protein: ASRASSGNTIY

V gene: TRBV5-8
CDR3 protein: ASSFRDTYSPLH

V gene: TRBV5-1
CDR3 protein: ASSDRDRGEKLF

V gene: TRBV18
CDR3 protein: ASSPVGGRLDEQF

V gene: TRBV6-1
CDR3 protein: ASSDWGQGLYGYT

V gene: TRBV7-3
CDR3 protein: ASSPRTDSGYT

V gene: TRBV5-4
CDR3 protein: ASSFNRADTQY

V gene: TRBV5-4
CDR3 protein: ASSFGGGGSSYNEQF

V gene: TRBV4-3
CDR3 protein: ASSQDLAGARNEQF

V gene: TRBV7-2
CDR3 protein: ASSWQAWNTEAF

V gene: TRBV21-1
CDR3 protein: ASSITGPWSNTGELF

V gene: TRBV5-6
CDR3 protein: ASSLGPTGSWQY

V gene: TRBV19
CDR3 protein: ASRVTGGNGNEQF

V gene: TRBV15
CDR3 protein: ATGKGTTNTGELF

V gene: TRBV5-1
CDR3 protein: ASSWGSDVGNTIY

V gene: TRBV10-3
CDR3 protein: AISESQGARSGYT

V gene: TRBV7-6
CDR3 protein: ASSLAGNTEAF

V gene: TRBV6-5
CDR3 protein: ASSAGTGGSSEAF

V gene: TRBV7-2
CDR3 protein: ASSFYREGTEAF

V gene: TRBV6-1
CDR3 protein: ASSELTRGSNQPQH

V gene: TRBV11-2
CDR3 protein: ASSSRPGDTTYEQY

V gene: TRBV6-5
CDR3 protein: ASSWGSTGEVYEQY

V gene: TRBV10-2
CDR3 protein: ASSGPGLAGGPDMEQF

V gene: TRBV2
CDR3 protein: ASGSVWTGGGETQY

V gene: TRBV7-8
CDR3 protein: ASSLHGASGVYNEQF

V gene: TRBV4-3
CDR3 protein: ASSQEGVSSYNEQF

V gene: TRBV6-6
CDR3 protein: ASIGGYNQPQH

V gene: TRBV9
CDR3 protein: ASSLSSDSYNEQF

V gene: TRBV6-6
CDR3 protein: ASSYSRQGAGEQY